This T cell receptor (beta chain) came from a study of T cells in localized non-small cell lung cancer (dated by TCRdb to 2020 to 2021). Regarding the complete study: The study analyzed T cell repertoires of approximately 240 early-stage NSCLC patients, comparing tumors and uninvolved tumor-adjacent lungs. The cohort consisted of approximately 240 treatment-naive NSCLC patients whose localized lung tumors had been resected. Of the NSCLC patients, 120 to 150 were male and around 97 were female, and the mean age was around 70 years.

TCR beta CDR3 regions were sequenced from DNA using the immunoSEQ Assay. The published analysis was carried out like this. To compute T cell density, TCR beta template counts were normalized to usable DNA, which was estimated by amplifying housekeeping genes. Using the preseqR package, richness was estimated by extrapolating to 120,000 templates for tissue samples and 400,000 templates for PBMC samples. Clonality was defined as one minus Pielou's evenness. Tissue-enriched TCRs were identified through differential abundance testing performed on productive amino-acid clonotypes, with a minimum total count of 5 and an alpha of 0.1. The Jaccard Index and the Morisita Overlap Index were used to quantify repertoire overlap between compartments. GLIPH clustered TCR beta CDR3s with public tetramer-defined viral CDR3s; viral motifs required at least three viral sequences plus V-gene enrichment. This immuneACCESS table, as held by TCRdb, lists in-frame sequences with V and J called but not all clones. Of the missing ones, under half trace to an unresolved V gene in checked studies; the others have no known cause. From that table come the V and J calls and clone size; the DNA was used to work out D and trimming. The sample table lists 1,000 to 1,500 clones, around 21% of them with a count of one. The ten largest clones represent about 16% of the sample.

Taken from the germline V gene, the CDR1 and CDR2 loops are ENHRY and SYGVKD. The CDR3 measures 13 amino acids from cysteine to phenylalanine. Only the CDR3 portion is preserved as DNA: 39 bases, with reading frame beginning at the first base. V is shortened by 3 bases, J by 4 bases, and the region joining them spans 9 bases. Remarks on this clone: Its antigen is unknown. Qualities for individual bases were not recorded, and no much larger clone is one base off.

The paper as a whole reports these results and caveats: A median of around 62 of the top 100 tumor clones turned up in the paired uninvolved adjacent lung, and approximately 30 of those clones also ranked among the top 100 of that same adjacent lung. Because the study design was exploratory, TCR variables were selected using unadjusted p-values without false-discovery rate correction. Uninvolved tumor-adjacent lung showed the highest T cell clonality, higher than tumor, which suggests more focused antigenic responses in the adjacent lung. Higher blood T cell density associated with longer overall survival, while higher adjacent-lung clonality associated with shorter survival. Because multi-region tumor sequencing was not done, intratumor heterogeneity could not be ruled out.

Uninvolved adjacent lung was obtained at least 2 cm from the tumor margin, and the absence of atypia was confirmed by two independent pathologists. At diagnosis, tumor, uninvolved tumor-adjacent lung and peripheral blood were collected and then preserved as a mix of FFPE and fresh-frozen material. The sequenced sample was normal lung tissue next to the tumor, obtained before any cancer treatment. The receptor was derived from a woman aged 35-75 years with stage I lung adenocarcinoma. The chain employs TRBV10-3 and TRBJ1-2; no D gene call is confident. The CDR3 here reads CAISDPGAYGYTF. The nucleotide sequence is TGTGCCATCAGTGACCCGGGCGCCTATGGCTACACCTTC.